The T cell receptor (beta chain) under discussion was sequenced for a study of shared clonotypes between healthy human individuals. General study points: Only blood underwent sampling, and tissue repertoires likely differ.

Note on this clone: Its specificity is not known.

Measured with immunoSEQ multiplex PCR; TCRdb has only the in-frame clones, and not every one. Among about 180,000 clones listed, 80% to 95% were seen once. Sequenced sample: naive CD4+ T cells sorted from blood. As for subset: CD45RA+ positively selected. The source of this sequence is a woman aged 25 to 39 in good health.

CDR3 coding DNA: TGCGCCAGCAGCCAAAGACCTGGACAGGGAGAGTTGAACGAGCAGTACTTC. This sequence encodes CASSQRPGQGELNEQYF. The rearrangement uses TRBV4-1 and TRBJ2-5, with 8 bases matching TRBD1. Gene TRBJ2-7 matches the end of the DNA better, so the J call may be wrong. The germline V gene has CDR1 MGHRA and CDR2 YSYEKL. This CDR3 has 17 residues.